These 9 T cell receptor beta chains were sequenced from one sample in a study of technical replicates of blood from several donors. The protocol was immunoSEQ multiplex PCR, while the TCRdb copy is restricted to in-frame clones and leaves out a portion. The sample lists some 85,000 clones, 85% to 95% occurring once. Source material: T cells isolated from PBMCs. Source of these receptors: a human donor in good health.

The rearrangement uses TRBV5-1 and TRBJ1-2, with 8 bases identical to TRBD1. The CDR3 is 12 residues long. CDR1 and CDR2 from the germline V gene are SGHRS and YFSETQ. V lost 4 bases to trimming and J lost 8 bases; unmatched junction nucleotides: 4. The CDR3 spells CASSRTGPGYTF. The CDR3 DNA sequence: TGCGCCAGCAGCAGGACAGGGCCCGGCTACACCTTC.

J is TRBJ2-7 and V is TRBV6-1, with TRBD2 matching 13 bases. The germline gives CDR1 MNHNS, CDR2 SASEGT. V dropped 8 bases and J dropped 3; count of bases not matched to a gene: 1. The CDR3 consists of 13 residues. DNA for the CDR3: TGTGCCAGCGGACTAGCGGGGGACTACGAGCAGTACTTC. Its protein product is CASGLAGDYEQYF.

This rearrangement joins TRBV5-6 to TRBJ1-1; D is possibly TRBD1 (6 bases). The V and J ends lost 2 bases and 5 bases respectively, with 10 bases between them. This CDR3 contains 13 residues. The germline gives CDR1 SGHDT, CDR2 YYEEEE. DNA of the CDR3: TGTGCCAGCAGCTTAGGGGGATGGACTGAAGCTTTCTTT. Translation: CASSLGGWTEAFF.

V gene TRBV4-3 combines with J gene TRBJ2-2; the match to TRBD1 covers 7 bases. CDR1 is LGHNA and CDR2 is YSLEER in the germline V gene. The V and J ends lost 0 bases and 0 bases, in that order; junction bases with no gene match: 4. The CDR3 sequence is 17 residues long. The CDR3 loop reads CASSQDPRGPNTGELFF. The CDR3 DNA is TGCGCCAGCAGCCAAGACCCGAGGGGGCCGAACACCGGGGAGCTGTTTTTT.

V usage is TRBV10-3 and J usage is TRBJ2-7, with 9 bases lining up with TRBD2. CDR3 length: 15 amino acids. Germline V gene data show CDR1 as ENHRY and CDR2 as SYGVKD. J lost 1 base, V lost 4 bases, and 5 bases had no gene match. This chain's CDR3 is CAISGPAGGSYEQYF. The CDR3 bases are TGTGCCATCAGTGGGCCAGCGGGAGGTTCCTACGAGCAGTACTTC.

The chain couples TRBV5-4 to TRBJ2-7; TRBD2 aligns across 10 bases. CDR3 length: 16 amino acids. The ends lost 4 bases at V and 9 bases at J; junction bases unmatched: 16. Germline loops: CDR1 SGHNT, CDR2 YYREEE (reference sequence). The CDR3 spells CASSRGASGSSWGQYF. CDR3 DNA: TGTGCCAGCAGCCGGGGGGCTAGCGGGAGTAGCTGGGGGCAGTACTTC.

V gene TRBV4-1 combines with J gene TRBJ2-7; 10 bases fit TRBD1. The CDR3 consists of 16 residues. The J segment lost 4 bases and the V segment lost 4 bases, leaving 10 bases of the junction unmatched. The germline gives CDR1 MGHRA, CDR2 YSYEKL. In DNA, the CDR3 is TGCGCCAGCAGCCCGGGACCGGGACAGGGGAGGTACGAGCAGTACTTC. It is translated as CASSPGPGQGRYEQYF.

This clone was seen only once. The CDR3 protein is CASSPGPNLLNAGELFF. The CDR3 bases are TGTGCCAGCAGCCCAGGTCCTAACCTGTTAAACGCCGGGGAGCTGTTTTTT. The V call is TRBV14, the J call TRBJ2-2; no clear D gene. Germline CDR1 SGHDN, CDR2 FVKESK. The CDR3 covers 17 residues. Trimming shortened V by 4 bases and J by 6 bases, and 21 bases separated the two germline ends.

The CDR3 is CASSSLASETYNEQFF. In DNA form, the CDR3 reads TGTGCCAGCAGCTCCCTAGCGTCGGAGACCTACAATGAGCAGTTCTTC. The chain joins TRBV7-3 to TRBJ2-1, with D possibly TRBD2 on 6 matching bases. In germline, CDR1 is SGHTA, CDR2 FQGTGA. The V gene lost 4 bases and the J gene lost 2 bases, with 15 bases spanning the gap. This CDR3 region has 16 residues.